A selection of T cell receptor beta chains follows, all from one sample in a study of T cells in Graves' hyperthyroidism and ophthalmopathy. From the multiplex PCR reads, TCRdb called clonotypes with MiXCR, one entry per CDR3 protein. The sample contains nearly 110,000 distinct CDR3 sequences, 16% of which appear only once. Sequenced sample: blood. Receptors were obtained from a woman in her forties or fifties with Graves' hyperthyroidism. The CDR3 runs from the conserved cysteine through the conserved F or W. The D gene is left open where the match is weak. Not every row has a clone size; where given, it reads once, few, many or a size class.

V gene	CDR3 length	D gene	clone size	J gene	CDR3 DNA	CDR3 protein
TRBV4-1	14	-	many	TRBJ1-6	TGCGCCAGCGGCGTGACAGTTATAACTTCACCCCTCCACTTT	CASGVTVITSPLHF
TRBV28	14	-	many	TRBJ1-2	TGTGCCAGCAGAGTTTACAGGGCTGGATATGGCTACACCTTC	CASRVYRAGYGYTF
TRBV4-2	18	-	-	TRBJ2-1	TGTGCCAGCAGCCAAGGTAAAACCCTTCTTAGCTCCTACAATGAGCAGTTCTTC	CASSQGKTLLSSYNEQFF
TRBV12-3/TRBV12-4	13	TRBD2	many	TRBJ2-1	TGTGCCAGCAGCCTAGGGACTATGAATGAGCAGTTCTTC	CASSLGTMNEQFF
TRBV7-9	15	-	many	TRBJ2-4	TGTGCCAGCAGCTCGGTTTGGGGAGCCAAAAACATTCAGTACTTC	CASSSVWGAKNIQYF
TRBV4-2	16	TRBD2	many	TRBJ2-3	TGTGCCAGCAGCCAGATAGCGGGAGGGGTCACAGATACGCAGTATTTT	CASSQIAGGVTDTQYF
TRBV7-3	17	TRBD2	many	TRBJ2-1	TGTGCCAGCAGCCAATCCGGACTAGCGGGTCATCGCAATGAGCAGTTCTTC	CASSQSGLAGHRNEQFF
TRBV20-1	19	TRBD2	many	TRBJ2-3	TGCAGTGCTAGAGATTGGGGGACTAGCGGGATCCCGGGGACAGATACGCAGTATTTT	CSARDWGTSGIPGTDTQYF
TRBV14	13	TRBD1	once	TRBJ2-5	TGTGCCAGCAGCCAAGACCCAGGGGGGACCCAGTACTTC	CASSQDPGGTQYF
TRBV20-1	13	TRBD2	many	TRBJ2-1	TGCAGTGCTGCCACTGACCCCGGGACTACCCAGTTCTTC	CSAATDPGTTQFF
TRBV7-9	15	-	many	TRBJ1-4	TGTGCCAGCAGCTCCCAGATCGCAACTAATGAAAAACTGTTTTTT	CASSSQIATNEKLFF
TRBV14	20	TRBD2	many	TRBJ2-1	TGTGCCAGCAGCCGTCGACTAGCGGGAGGACCTCTTACTACTCACAATGAGCAGTTCTTC	CASSRRLAGGPLTTHNEQFF
TRBV20-1	15	TRBD1	-	TRBJ2-1	TGCAGTGCTAGAGATATTCGCAGGGGGAACAATGAGCAGTTCTTC	CSARDIRRGNNEQFF
TRBV20-1	12	-	many	TRBJ2-3	TGCAACCTGGGCTATACCACAGATACGCAGTATTTT	CNLGYTTDTQYF
TRBV4-1	16	-	-	TRBJ2-2	TGCGCCAGCAGCCAGGCTACGCCGAGTGGGTCCGGGGAACTGTTTTTT	CASSQATPSGSGELFF
TRBV29-1	16	TRBD2	-	TRBJ2-1	TGCAGCGTTGAAGACCCCGGGACTAGGTCTAGCAATGAGCAGTTCTTC	CSVEDPGTRSSNEQFF
TRBV30	13	-	many	TRBJ1-5	TGTGCCTGGAGTATTGACAGTTATCAGCCCCAGCATTTT	CAWSIDSYQPQHF
TRBV5-1	14	-	many	TRBJ2-1	TGCGCCAGCAGCTTCCGGGCTACGGACAATGAGCAGTTCTTC	CASSFRATDNEQFF
TRBV24-1	16	TRBD1	many	TRBJ2-3	TGTGCCACCAGTGATTGGGGGACAGGGGGTGCAGATACGCAGTATTTT	CATSDWGTGGADTQYF
TRBV7-3	14	TRBD1	many	TRBJ2-2	TGTGCCAGCAGCTCGGACAGGGGTTCAGGGGAGCTGTTTTTT	CASSSDRGSGELFF
TRBV18	13	TRBD1	many	TRBJ1-1	TGTGCCAGCTCACCTCAGGGGGGCACTGAAGCTTTCTTT	CASSPQGGTEAFF
TRBV6-2/TRBV6-3	14	-	-	TRBJ2-1	TGTGCCAGCAGTTGCGGGACAGACGCCTACGAGCAGTTCTTC	CASSCGTDAYEQFF
TRBV20-1	14	-	many	TRBJ2-2	TGCAGTGCTAGGGGGGGCTGGGACACCGGGGAGCTGTTTTTT	CSARGGWDTGELFF
TRBV7-2	14	-	many	TRBJ2-3	TGTGCCAGCAGCTCGCACGGGTTGAGAGATACGCAGTATTTT	CASSSHGLRDTQYF
TRBV24-1	17	TRBD1	many	TRBJ2-5	TGTGCCACCAGTGATCAACACTCCCGGGACAGGGAAGAGACCCAGTACTTC	CATSDQHSRDREETQYF
TRBV5-1	16	TRBD2	many	TRBJ2-5	TGCGCCAGCAGCAACGGACTAGCGACCGTAACGGAGACCCAGTACTTC	CASSNGLATVTETQYF
TRBV6-5	16	TRBD2	many	TRBJ2-7	TGTGCCAGCAGTTACTCCGATACTAGCGGGAGTTACGAGCAGTACTTC	CASSYSDTSGSYEQYF
TRBV2	14	-	many	TRBJ1-2	TGTGCCAGCAGTGCGAGACAGGCCAACTATGGCTACACCTTC	CASSARQANYGYTF
TRBV7-9	14	-	-	TRBJ2-7	TGTGCCAGCAGCTTAGAGAGTTCCCTTGGGGAGCAGTACTTC	CASSLESSLGEQYF
TRBV18	15	-	many	TRBJ1-6	TGTGCCAGCTCACCATTTAATTTACTCAATTCACCCCTCCACTTT	CASSPFNLLNSPLHF
TRBV7-2	16	TRBD2	many	TRBJ2-3	TGTGCCAGCAGCTTAGTGGGGCTAGCGGGGGCAGATACGCAGTATTTT	CASSLVGLAGADTQYF
TRBV28	15	-	many	TRBJ1-5	TGTGCCAGCAGTTTAGAAACAGGGAGAGGTCAGCCCCAGCATTTT	CASSLETGRGQPQHF
TRBV28	11	-	many	TRBJ1-1	TGTGCCAGCAGTTTGGGGGCTGAAGCTTTCTTT	CASSLGAEAFF
TRBV24-1	16	-	many	TRBJ2-3	TGTGCCACCAGTGATTTGGACAGGTCCCTCACAGATACGCAGTATTTT	CATSDLDRSLTDTQYF
TRBV10-3	13	TRBD2	many	TRBJ2-5	TGTGCCATCAGTGGAGGGGAGGGAGAGACCCAGTACTTC	CAISGGEGETQYF
TRBV2	14	TRBD1	-	TRBJ2-5	TGTGCCAGCAGTGCCCCGACAGGGGAAGAGACCCAGTACTTC	CASSAPTGEETQYF
TRBV19	13	-	few	TRBJ1-5	TGTGCCAGTACCGCAGGTATAGGTCAGCCCCAGCATTTT	CASTAGIGQPQHF
TRBV29-1	14	-	many	TRBJ1-4	TGCAGCGTATCCTTTGGGACACGTAATGAAAAACTGTTTTTT	CSVSFGTRNEKLFF
TRBV18	14	TRBD2	many	TRBJ2-7	TGTGCCAGCTCACCGGAAGCGGGAGCATGGGAGCAGTACTTC	CASSPEAGAWEQYF
TRBV25-1	12	-	-	TRBJ1-1	TGTGCCAGCAGTGGCTACGGTGCTGAAGCTTTCTTT	CASSGYGAEAFF
TRBV29-1	13	-	many	TRBJ1-1	TGCAGCGTTGAAACGGGGTGGAACACTGAAGCTTTCTTT	CSVETGWNTEAFF
TRBV3-1	18	TRBD2	many	TRBJ2-1	TGTGCCAGCAGCCGAAAGAGACTAGCGGGAGTTGGGAGGAATGAGCAGTTCTTC	CASSRKRLAGVGRNEQFF
TRBV6-1	11	TRBD2	many	TRBJ2-7	TGTGCATGCGGGAGGGCCGACGAGCAGTACTTC	CACGRADEQYF
TRBV20-1	16	-	-	TRBJ2-1	TGCAGTGCTAGAGATTTGAACAGCGACTCCTACAATGAGCAGTTCTTC	CSARDLNSDSYNEQFF
TRBV20-1	11	-	many	TRBJ1-1	TGCAGTGCTATGGTGGGGACTGAAGCTTTCTTT	CSAMVGTEAFF
TRBV29-1	15	TRBD2	-	TRBJ2-1	TGCAGCGTTGTCTTCATAGCGGGAGGCGGCAATGAGCAGTTCTTC	CSVVFIAGGGNEQFF
TRBV5-5	13	-	many	TRBJ2-1	TGTGCCAGCAGGGGCGGGACTCGCAATGAGCAGTTCTTC	CASRGGTRNEQFF
TRBV11-1	16	TRBD2	-	TRBJ2-7	TGTGCCAGCAGCTTAGGAAGCGGGAGATCCCCCCACGAGCAGTACTTC	CASSLGSGRSPHEQYF
TRBV6-1	14	-	many	TRBJ2-2	TGTGCCAGCGTTCCGGGGACGAACACCGGGGAGCTGTTTTTT	CASVPGTNTGELFF
TRBV7-2	13	-	many	TRBJ2-3	TGTGCCAGCAGCTTAGTTGGTGCAGATACGCAGTATTTT	CASSLVGADTQYF
TRBV2	13	-	many	TRBJ2-5	TGTGCCAGCAGGGCAGGGCCATCCGAGACCCAGTACTTC	CASRAGPSETQYF
TRBV28	16	TRBD1	many	TRBJ1-4	TGTGCCAGCAGGCCCCTTTGGGACAGGTCTAATGAAAAACTGTTTTTT	CASRPLWDRSNEKLFF
TRBV5-1	19	TRBD2	-	TRBJ2-2	TGCGCCAGCAGCTCTCGTGTTACTAGCGGGAGTATACACACCGGGGAGCTGTTTTTT	CASSSRVTSGSIHTGELFF
TRBV20-1	15	-	many	TRBJ2-1	TGCAGTGCCAACCTACGAGGGAGCTCCTACAATGAGCAGTTCTTC	CSANLRGSSYNEQFF
TRBV7-2	16	TRBD2	many	TRBJ2-2	TGTGCCAGCAGCCCCTTTGGCGGGAGCGATACCGGGGAGCTGTTTTTT	CASSPFGGSDTGELFF